A single sample is the source of the 32 T cell receptor beta chains below, sequenced in a study of cytomegalovirus exposure and HLA in healthy donors. 13 Jbeta primers and 60 Vbeta primers were used for the PCR. Libraries were prepared by immunoSEQ multiplex PCR; TCRdb keeps only in-frame clonotypes and omits some of them. This sample has approximately 160,000 clones, with roughly 70% found just once. The sequenced material came from PBMCs. The source of these receptors is a woman between 50 and 59 years old in good health and CMV-seropositive.

This clone showed up just a few times. The chain employs TRBV6-5 and TRBJ1-1; 7 bases are a match to TRBD1. Germline-derived CDR1 and CDR2 are MNHEY and SVGAGI. With 6 bases clipped from V and 0 bases from J, the junction kept 4 bases outside the gene matches. CDR3 length: 14 residues. The CDR3 is CASSAGTVNTEAFF. CDR3 in DNA: TGTGCCAGCAGCGCCGGGACAGTGAACACTGAAGCTTTCTTT.

This chain links TRBV18 with TRBJ2-5; D ambiguous. The tail of the sequence fits TRBJ2-7 better, so the J call may be wrong. CDR1 KGHSH and CDR2 LQKENI come from the germline V gene. This CDR3 comprises 12 residues. This chain's CDR3 is CASSPTNAEQYF. CDR3 nucleotide sequence: TGTGCCAGCTCACCAACGAATGCCGAGCAGTACTTC.

This rearrangement joins TRBV2 to TRBJ2-2; TRBD2 is a possible D gene (6 bases). Germline CDR1 SNHLY, CDR2 FYNNEI. The CDR3 covers 15 residues. The germline V and J ends were trimmed by 8 bases and 3 bases, with 16 bases remaining between them. The CDR3 coding sequence is TGTGCCAGCCGCCGGACTACTCGGGACACCGGGGAGCTGTTTTTT. Translating gives CASRRTTRDTGELFF.

V and J are TRBV5-1 and TRBJ2-7, with TRBD1 matching 9 bases. The CDR3 loop spans 16 amino acids. V shed 4 bases, J shed 3 bases, and the junction held 11 bases outside the gene matches. Germline CDR1 and CDR2: SGHRS and YFSETQ. CDR3 nucleotide sequence: TGCGCCAGCAGCACGAACCCAGACAGGGGGATCTACGAGCAGTACTTC. Translating it yields CASSTNPDRGIYEQYF.

This clone was detected only once. No conserved phenylalanine or tryptophan is present at the end of the CDR3, so a read error is the likely explanation. Because the CDR3's place on the DNA is in doubt, the DNA is left out and the CDR3 is given as listed by TCRdb. The V gene is TRBV2, the J gene TRBJ2-3; TRBD1 is the table's D call and was not checked against the DNA. Termini included, the CDR3 measures 13 amino acids. Germline lookup yields CDR1 SNHLY and CDR2 FYNNEI. This CDR3 reads CASSIGQGERVIS.

The chain carries TRBV29-1 and TRBJ2-3, with D maybe TRBD2 (5 bases). The V end lost 3 bases, the J end lost 1 base, and 8 bases lay between the germline ends. The germline gives CDR1 SQVTM, CDR2 ANQGSEA. This CDR3 has 13 residues. The CDR3 coding sequence is TGCAGCGTTGATCTGCGGGGCACAGATACGCAGTATTTT. Translated, it gives CSVDLRGTDTQYF.

The chain links TRBV28 to TRBJ2-7; tentative D call: TRBD2 (7 bases). Germline-derived CDR1 and CDR2 are MDHEN and SYDVKM. CDR3 length: 14 amino acids. Trimming pared 7 bases from V and 4 bases from J, leaving 17 bases between. CDR3 sequence (DNA): TGTGCCAGCACCACCGGGGGGCGGTTGTACGAGCAGTACTTC. Amino acids: CASTTGGRLYEQYF.

This clone was observed a few times. V gene TRBV2 combines with J gene TRBJ2-2; weak D call: TRBD2 (5 bases). V lost 7 bases to trimming and J lost 0 bases, with 9 bases between them. The CDR3 length is 14 residues. Germline values: CDR1 SNHLY, CDR2 FYNNEI. CDR3 sequence reads: CASIRTPNTGELFF. DNA for the CDR3: TGTGCCAGCATAAGGACTCCGAACACCGGGGAGCTGTTTTTT.

This chain uses TRBV5-1 with TRBJ2-2; D perhaps matches TRBD1 (5 bases). V was shortened by 0 bases and J by 6 bases, with 12 bases between the two germline ends. This CDR3 has 15 residues. From germline, CDR1 is SGHRS and CDR2 YFSETQ. The CDR3 coding sequence is TGCGCCAGCAGCTTGGGTAGCAGGGTCCCCGGGGAGCTGTTTTTT. Its protein product is CASSLGSRVPGELFF.

This chain connects TRBV6-1 to TRBJ1-1; D remains unclear. Trimming shortened V by 2 bases and J by 4 bases, and 14 bases separated the two germline ends. Per germline, CDR1 MNHNS and CDR2 SASEGT. This CDR3 has 15 residues. CDR3 bases: TGTGCCAGCAGTGAAACGGGATGGCTGTCCACTGAAGCTTTCTTT. Translating it yields CASSETGWLSTEAFF.

V is TRBV10-2 and J is TRBJ1-1; D uncertain. Between the trimmed V and J ends, which lost 6 bases and 0 bases, there was a span of 8 bases. The CDR3 consists of 13 residues. Germline lookup yields CDR1 WSHSY and CDR2 SAAADI. The CDR3 nucleotides are TGCGCCAGCAGGAGGGTTTTGAACACTGAAGCTTTCTTT. As protein: CASRRVLNTEAFF.

A few counts support this clone. The V and J genes are TRBV7-8 and TRBJ2-5; 7 bases line up with TRBD2. V lost 2 bases, J lost 5 bases, and 14 bases stayed unmatched. The V gene's germline CDR1 is SGHVS and CDR2 FQNEAQ. CDR3 length: 17 residues. The CDR3 loop is CASSLSPSGGGGETQYF. The CDR3 nucleotides read TGTGCCAGCAGCTTATCCCCCTCGGGCGGGGGTGGGGAGACCCAGTACTTC.

This chain joins TRBV11-2 and TRBJ1-1; 8 nucleotides align to TRBD1. This CDR3 region has 16 residues. CDR1 and CDR2 from the germline V gene are SGHAT and FQNNGV. The ends lost 7 bases at V and 0 bases at J; junction bases unmatched: 10. CDR3 sequence reads: CASTPQGAFLNTEAFF. In DNA form, the CDR3 reads TGTGCCAGCACCCCTCAGGGGGCCTTTTTGAACACTGAAGCTTTCTTT.

V and J are TRBV11-2 and TRBJ1-3, with 9 bases lining up with TRBD1. V was pared by 6 bases and J by 1 base, with 4 bases of the junction left unmatched. Germline CDR1 and CDR2: SGHAT and FQNNGV. The CDR3 contains 15 residues. The CDR3 spells CASSRGTGSGNTIYF. Here the CDR3 DNA reads TGTGCCAGCAGTCGTGGGACAGGGTCTGGAAACACCATATATTTT.

This clone appeared a few times. CDR3 bases: TGTGCCAGCAGCGTAGGCGGACAGGGGGTGGAGACCCAGTACTTC. Encoded protein: CASSVGGQGVETQYF. The chain has TRBV9 and TRBJ2-5, with 10 bases identical to TRBD1. CDR3 length: 15 amino acids. Germline CDR1 and CDR2: SGDLS and YYNGEE. The V and J ends lost 0 bases and 5 bases, in that order; junction bases with no gene match: 4.

The chain couples TRBV19 to TRBJ1-4, with D uncertain. With 3 bases removed from V and 0 bases from J, the gap between germline ends came to 8 bases. The CDR3 length is 15 residues. Looked up from germline, CDR1 is LNHDA and CDR2 is SQIVND (reference sequence). The CDR3 reads CASSIRQPTNEKLFF. The CDR3 nucleotides read TGTGCCAGTAGTATCAGACAACCAACTAATGAAAAACTGTTTTTT.

This clone has a handful of counts. V gene TRBV19 combines with J gene TRBJ2-1; D is unclear. Trimming pared 3 bases from V and 8 bases from J, leaving 14 bases between. Germline V gene lookup returns CDR1 LNHDA and CDR2 SQIVND (reference sequence). This CDR3 has 14 residues. The CDR3 sequence: CASSILLESDEQFF. The CDR3 DNA follows: TGTGCCAGTAGTATCCTTTTAGAGAGTGATGAGCAGTTCTTC.

V usage is TRBV5-4 and J usage is TRBJ2-7; D is possibly TRBD1 (5 bases). CDR1 SGHNT and CDR2 YYREEE come from the germline V gene (reference sequence). The V and J ends lost 3 bases and 13 bases respectively, with 17 bases between them. This CDR3 comprises 12 residues. CDR3 amino acids: CASSWEDSLEYF. DNA for the CDR3: TGTGCCAGCAGCTGGGAAGACAGCCTAGAATACTTC.

The chain combines TRBV6-6 with TRBJ2-6; 7 bases are a match to TRBD2. The V segment lost 6 bases and the J segment 2 bases; nucleotides outside the gene matches: 4. The CDR3 runs 15 residues. The V gene's germline CDR1 is MNHNY and CDR2 SVGAGI (reference sequence). The CDR3 sequence is CASSPGLAGANVLTF. CDR3 nucleotides: TGTGCCAGCAGCCCAGGACTAGCTGGGGCCAACGTCCTGACTTTC.

The chain combines TRBV6-6 with TRBJ1-2; 9 bases align to TRBD1. The CDR3 totals 15 residues. J lost 6 bases, V lost 0 bases, and 5 bases had no gene match. Germline V gives CDR1 MNHNY, CDR2 SVGAGI (reference sequence). Here the CDR3 reads CASSYSDTGGNGYTF. The CDR3, as DNA: TGTGCCAGCAGTTACTCCGATACAGGGGGCAATGGCTACACCTTC.

A few counts support this clone. CDR3 sequence (DNA): TGTGCCAGAAGAGAACCGACAGGCGGTCATGAAAAACTGTTTTTT. It codes for CARREPTGGHEKLFF. This rearrangement joins TRBV5-3 to TRBJ1-4; a possible D gene is TRBD1 (6 bases). TRBV5-3 is annotated as an ORF whose role is uncertain. V was cut by 5 bases and J by 6 bases, with 17 bases left in between. This CDR3 comprises 15 residues.

This clone came up a few times. J is TRBJ1-1 and V is TRBV4-1; D ambiguous. The CDR3 has 14 residues. Germline loops: CDR1 MGHRA, CDR2 YSYEKL. Trimming removed 1 base at V and 2 bases at J, with 8 bases between. CDR3 coding DNA: TGCGCCAGCAGCCAAGCGGAGTCAAACACTGAAGCTTTCTTT. It yields the protein CASSQAESNTEAFF.

The V call is TRBV6-1, the J call TRBJ1-2; 9 bases are a match to TRBD1. Germline CDR1 and CDR2: MNHNS and SASEGT. V shed 4 bases and J 7 bases; nucleotides not matched to a gene: 10. The CDR3 runs 15 residues. CDR3 sequence (DNA): TGTGCCAGCAGTGGCCCTGGGACAGGGTCGGCTGGCTACACCTTC. Translated: CASSGPGTGSAGYTF.

The chain recombines TRBV5-1 with TRBJ2-7; no firm D call. This CDR3 comprises 15 residues. Trimming removed 4 bases at V and 0 bases at J, with 14 bases between. Germline CDR1 and CDR2: SGHRS and YFSETQ. CDR3 DNA sequence: TGCGCCAGCAGCCCTGACACTGGCTTCTCCTACGAGCAGTACTTC. As protein: CASSPDTGFSYEQYF.

The rearrangement links TRBV2 to TRBJ1-1; 7 positions agree with TRBD1. Germline V gene data show CDR1 as SNHLY and CDR2 as FYNNEI. The CDR3 covers 13 residues. V shed 8 bases and J 3 bases; nucleotides not matched to a gene: 6. DNA of the CDR3: TGTGCCAGCTACGTTACAGGGGACACTGAAGCTTTCTTT. Protein: CASYVTGDTEAFF.

The chain has TRBV29-1 and TRBJ2-4; a possible D gene is TRBD2 (5 bases). The CDR3 length is 15 residues. Germline V lookup: CDR1 SQVTM, CDR2 ANQGSEA. Trimming shortened V by 6 bases and J by 5 bases, and 20 bases separated the two germline ends. CDR3 DNA: TGCAGCGTCACACGCCCCTCGGGGATAGAAAACATTCAGTACTTC. It specifies CSVTRPSGIENIQYF.

The rearrangement links TRBV7-6 to TRBJ1-2; 11 bases match TRBD1. CDR3 length equals 14 residues. Germline V gene lookup returns CDR1 SGHVS and CDR2 FNYEAQ. The V and J ends lost 5 bases and 9 bases, in that order; junction bases with no gene match: 8. Here the CDR3 DNA reads TGTGCCAGCAGCCCCGGGACAGGGGGTAGGAGCTACACCTTC. Translating gives CASSPGTGGRSYTF.

This rearrangement joins TRBV29-1 to TRBJ1-1; the D is unclear. Germline V gene sequence: CDR1 SQVTM, CDR2 ANQGSEA. With 4 bases removed from V and 3 bases from J, the gap between germline ends came to 18 bases. CDR3 length equals 15 residues. The CDR3: CSVGGMWPGDTEAFF. The CDR3 DNA reads TGCAGCGTTGGAGGGATGTGGCCCGGGGACACTGAAGCTTTCTTT.

The rearrangement links TRBV10-3 to TRBJ2-5; 10 bases are shared with TRBD1. V lost 7 bases, J lost 5 bases, and 4 bases stayed unmatched. The CDR3 sequence is 13 residues long. CDR1 is ENHRY, CDR2 SYGVKD, per germline. The CDR3 reads CAITPDRGETQYF. CDR3 coding DNA: TGTGCCATCACCCCGGACAGGGGGGAGACCCAGTACTTC.

This chain links TRBV29-1 with TRBJ2-5; D not certain. The J call may be in error: the DNA end matches TRBJ2-7 better. This CDR3 has 14 amino acids. Germline-derived CDR1 and CDR2 are SQVTM and ANQGSEA. In DNA form, the CDR3 reads TGCAGCGTTGTATGGGCCGTTGACACCTACGAGCAGTACTTC. It codes for CSVVWAVDTYEQYF.

The chain is built from TRBV10-2 and TRBJ2-1, with a tentative D call TRBD2 (6 bases). Germline values: CDR1 WSHSY, CDR2 SAAADI. This CDR3 region has 16 residues. Deletions cut 0 bases from V and 2 bases from J, with 11 bases between. The CDR3 loop is CASSESWGEAYNEQFF. The DNA of the CDR3 is TGCGCCAGCAGTGAGTCGTGGGGGGAGGCCTACAATGAGCAGTTCTTC.

The CDR3 here is CASSITLGQGMNTEAFF. For the CDR3, the DNA is TGTGCCAGTAGTATTACTTTGGGGCAGGGAATGAACACTGAAGCTTTCTTT. The chain is built from TRBV19 and TRBJ1-1, with a possible D match to TRBD1 (5 bases). The V end was cut by 3 bases, the J end by 0 bases, with 17 bases between. CDR3 length: 17 amino acids. In germline, CDR1 is LNHDA, CDR2 SQIVND (reference sequence). The full variable domain, its missing parts supplied by reference TRBV19 and TRBJ1-1, is DGGITQSPKYLFRKEGQNVTLSCEQNLNHDAMYWYRQDPGQGLRLIYYSQIVNDFQKGDIAEGYSVSREKKESFPLTVTSAQKNPTAFYLCASSITLGQGMNTEAFFGQGTRLTVV.